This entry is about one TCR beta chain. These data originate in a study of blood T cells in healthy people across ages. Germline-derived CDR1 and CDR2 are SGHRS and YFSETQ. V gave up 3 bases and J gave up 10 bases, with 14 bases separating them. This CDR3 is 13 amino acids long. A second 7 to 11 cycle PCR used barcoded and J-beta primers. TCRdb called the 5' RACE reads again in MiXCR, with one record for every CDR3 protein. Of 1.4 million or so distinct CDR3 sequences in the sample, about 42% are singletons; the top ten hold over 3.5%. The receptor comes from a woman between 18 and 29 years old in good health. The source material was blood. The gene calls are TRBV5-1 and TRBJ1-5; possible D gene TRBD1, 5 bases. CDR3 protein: CASSSEGPVPQHF. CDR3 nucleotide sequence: TGCGCCAGCAGCTCGGAGGGGCCCGTTCCCCAGCATTTT.